This record looks at one TCR beta chain sequence and its context. The antigen is undetermined. TCRdb's copy holds only in-frame clones and misses some; the assay was immunoSEQ multiplex PCR. The data contain about 14,000 clones, about 56% of them singletons. The germline V and J ends were trimmed by 3 bases and 3 bases, with 9 bases remaining between them. This CDR3 has 13 amino acids. The germline V gene encodes CDR1 MGHDK and CDR2 SYGVNS. These data are taken from a study of radiation and T cells in renal cell carcinoma. General study findings and limits: Compared with controls, irradiated tumors showed greater TCR clonality. Sampling covered only 0.75 to 1 g of each tumor.

The treatment is: treatment-naive control, cytoreductive nephrectomy. The source material was tumor tissue, sampled from a patient whose treatment was nephrectomy without radiotherapy. The V gene is TRBV25-1, the J gene TRBJ2-7; D ambiguous. The sequence derives from a man aged 45 to 65 with renal cell carcinoma. Here the CDR3 reads CASSDSQSYEQYF. For the CDR3, the DNA is TGTGCCAGCAGTGACAGCCAGAGCTACGAGCAGTACTTC.